The 9 T cell receptor beta chains below were found in one sample sequenced in a study of neurological immune-mediated disorders. One entry per CDR3 protein, called by TCRdb with MiXCR from the 5' RACE reads. The table has approximately 100,000 distinct CDR3 sequences, under 4.5% seen once; the top ten hold less than 3%. The sample was PBMCs. The receptors here all came from a woman between 50 and 59 years old with multiple sclerosis.

This clonotype was counted ten times or more. J is TRBJ1-1 and V is TRBV5-1, with D perhaps TRBD1 (5 bases). In germline, CDR1 is SGHRS, CDR2 YFSETQ. The CDR3 runs 14 residues. The germline V and J ends were trimmed by 7 bases and 0 bases, with 13 bases remaining between them. The CDR3 DNA reads as TGCGCCAGCTCTAGGGGCGGCATGAACACTGAAGCTTTCTTT. This sequence encodes CASSRGGMNTEAFF.

This clonotype was observed at least ten times. Here the CDR3 DNA reads TGTGCCAGCAGCTTATTGCAGGGAGGCTATGGCTACACCTTC. Amino acid sequence: CASSLLQGGYGYTF. The chain combines TRBV7-9 with TRBJ1-2; a possible D gene is TRBD1 (5 bases). In germline, CDR1 is SEHNR, CDR2 FQNEAQ (reference sequence). With 2 bases removed from V and 4 bases from J, the gap between germline ends came to 11 bases. The CDR3 sequence is 14 residues long.

This clonotype has just a few counts. This sequence joins TRBV27 and TRBJ1-2, with D tentatively TRBD1 (6 bases). Germline V gene data show CDR1 as MNHEY and CDR2 as SMNVEV (reference sequence). This CDR3 is built from 14 residues. V was shortened by 3 bases and J by 7 bases, with 15 bases between the two germline ends. Here the CDR3 DNA reads TGTGCCAGCAGTTTGTCGACAGGATTGAGTGGCTACACCTTC. The encoded protein is CASSLSTGLSGYTF.

In regard to this clonotype: The junction shows a germline mismatch at one end, possibly a read error. This chain connects TRBV12-3 or TRBV12-4 to TRBJ1-5; no reliable D call. This CDR3 is 11 amino acids long. CDR3 sequence: CASSFYQTQHF. The DNA for the CDR3 is TGTGCCAGCAGTTTTTATCAGACCCAGCATTTT.

This clonotype was found many times. This chain links TRBV12-3 or TRBV12-4 with TRBJ1-2; D is possibly TRBD1 (6 bases). The CDR3 has 15 residues. V was pared by 3 bases and J by 3 bases, with 14 bases between. The CDR3 DNA is TGTGCCAGCAGTTTCCGGCGGACAGACGACTATGGCTACACCTTC. Translating it yields CASSFRRTDDYGYTF.

This clonotype was detected many times. Here the CDR3 DNA reads TGTGCCAGCTCACCACCGTTAGGGACTTCCACTGAAGCTTTCTTT. This sequence encodes CASSPPLGTSTEAFF. The chain recombines TRBV18 with TRBJ1-1; weak D call: TRBD1 (5 bases). Trimming cost V 0 bases and J 4 bases, with 12 bases left between them. This CDR3 is 15 amino acids long. Germline lookup yields CDR1 KGHSH and CDR2 LQKENI.

This clonotype has only a few counts. A read error may explain this, as a much larger clone is one base away. V gene TRBV12-3 or TRBV12-4 combines with J gene TRBJ2-3, with a weak D call TRBD2 (5 bases). The CDR3 is 14 amino acids. The chain's CDR3 is CASTLGSSSDTKYF. The CDR3 region has the DNA TGTGCCAGCACCTTAGGCTCTAGTAGCGATACGAAGTATTTT.

This clonotype was seen many times. The V gene is TRBV6-5, the J gene TRBJ1-3; D remains ambiguous. V lost 11 bases to trimming and J lost 4 bases, with 9 bases between them. Looked up from germline, CDR1 is MNHEY and CDR2 is SVGAGI. The CDR3 loop spans 11 amino acids. This chain's CDR3 is CASANGNTIYF. The CDR3 DNA reads TGTGCCTCAGCAAACGGAAACACCATATATTTT.

Points on this clonotype: A read error may explain this, as a much larger clone is one base away. The chain joins TRBV9 to TRBJ2-5; no clear D. Trimming removed 7 bases at V and 4 bases at J, with 14 bases between. The CDR3 loop spans 13 amino acids. Germline V gene data show CDR1 as SGDLS and CDR2 as YYNGEE. The CDR3 bases are TGTGCCAGCTTGAGATATAACTTAGAGACCCAGTACTTC. It specifies CASLRYNLETQYF.